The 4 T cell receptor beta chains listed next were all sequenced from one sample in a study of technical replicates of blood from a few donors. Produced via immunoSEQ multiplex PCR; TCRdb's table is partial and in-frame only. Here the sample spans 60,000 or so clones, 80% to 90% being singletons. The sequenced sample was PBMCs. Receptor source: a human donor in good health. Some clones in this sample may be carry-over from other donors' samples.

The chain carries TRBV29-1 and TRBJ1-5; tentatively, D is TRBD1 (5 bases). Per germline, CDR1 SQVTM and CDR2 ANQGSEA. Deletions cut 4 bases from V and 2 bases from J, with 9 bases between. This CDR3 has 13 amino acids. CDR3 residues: CSVGGDGNQPQHF. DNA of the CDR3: TGCAGCGTTGGGGGGGATGGCAATCAGCCCCAGCATTTT.

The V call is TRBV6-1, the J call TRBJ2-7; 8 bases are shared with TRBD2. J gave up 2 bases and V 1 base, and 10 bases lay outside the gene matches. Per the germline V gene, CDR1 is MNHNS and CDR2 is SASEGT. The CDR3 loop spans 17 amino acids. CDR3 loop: CASSEEGQRGPAYEQYF. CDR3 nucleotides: TGTGCCAGCAGTGAAGAGGGCCAGCGGGGGCCTGCCTACGAGCAGTACTTC.

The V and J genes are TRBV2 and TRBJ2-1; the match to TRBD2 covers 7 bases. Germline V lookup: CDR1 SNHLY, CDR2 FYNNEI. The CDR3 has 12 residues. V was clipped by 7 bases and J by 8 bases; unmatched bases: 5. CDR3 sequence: CASTGGRDEQFF. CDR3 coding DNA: TGTGCCAGCACCGGGGGGAGGGATGAGCAGTTCTTC.

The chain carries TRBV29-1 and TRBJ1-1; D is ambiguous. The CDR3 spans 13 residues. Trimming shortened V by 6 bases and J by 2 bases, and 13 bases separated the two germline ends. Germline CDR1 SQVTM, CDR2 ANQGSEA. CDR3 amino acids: CSVHGEENTEAFF. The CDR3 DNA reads TGCAGCGTACACGGGGAGGAAAACACTGAAGCTTTCTTT.